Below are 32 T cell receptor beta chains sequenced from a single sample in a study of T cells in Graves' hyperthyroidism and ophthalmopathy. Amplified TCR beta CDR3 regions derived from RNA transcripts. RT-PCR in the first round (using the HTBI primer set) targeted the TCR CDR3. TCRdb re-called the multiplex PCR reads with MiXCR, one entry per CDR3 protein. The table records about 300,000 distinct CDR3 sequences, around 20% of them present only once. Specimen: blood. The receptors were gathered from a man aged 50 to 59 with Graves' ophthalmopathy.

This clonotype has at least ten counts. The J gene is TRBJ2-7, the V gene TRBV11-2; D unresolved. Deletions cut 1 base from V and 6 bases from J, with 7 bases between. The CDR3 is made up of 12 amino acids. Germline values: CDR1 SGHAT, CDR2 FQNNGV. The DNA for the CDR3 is TGTGCCAGCAGCTTAGGGAGCCCCGAGCAGTACTTC. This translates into CASSLGSPEQYF.

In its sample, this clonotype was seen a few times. CDR3 nucleotide sequence: TGTGCCAGCACCTTAACAGGGGTTAGCACAGATACGCAGTATTTT. Its translation is CASTLTGVSTDTQYF. The chain employs TRBV6-1 and TRBJ2-3; 7 bases fit TRBD1. CDR3 size: 15 residues. CDR1 and CDR2 (germline): MNHNS, SASEGT. The V and J ends lost 7 bases and 0 bases, in that order; junction bases with no gene match: 7.

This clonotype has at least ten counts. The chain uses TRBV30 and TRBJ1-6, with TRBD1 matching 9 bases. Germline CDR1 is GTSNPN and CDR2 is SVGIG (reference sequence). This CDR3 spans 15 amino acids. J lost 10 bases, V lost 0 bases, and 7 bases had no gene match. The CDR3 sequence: CAWSVPGTGRSPLHF. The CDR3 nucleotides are TGTGCCTGGAGTGTACCCGGGACAGGGAGATCACCCCTCCACTTT. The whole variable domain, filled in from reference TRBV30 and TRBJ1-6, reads SQTIHQWPATLVQPVGSPLSLECTVEGTSNPNLYWYRQAAGRGLQLLFYSVGIGQISSEVPQNLSASRPQDRQFILSSKKLLLSDSGFYLCAWSVPGTGRSPLHFGNGTRLTVT.

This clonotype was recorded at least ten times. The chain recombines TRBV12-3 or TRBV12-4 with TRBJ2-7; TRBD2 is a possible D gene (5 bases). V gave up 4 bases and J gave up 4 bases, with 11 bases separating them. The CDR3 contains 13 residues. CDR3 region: CASSSLASYEQYF. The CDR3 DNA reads TGTGCCAGCAGTTCGCTAGCCTCATACGAGCAGTACTTC.

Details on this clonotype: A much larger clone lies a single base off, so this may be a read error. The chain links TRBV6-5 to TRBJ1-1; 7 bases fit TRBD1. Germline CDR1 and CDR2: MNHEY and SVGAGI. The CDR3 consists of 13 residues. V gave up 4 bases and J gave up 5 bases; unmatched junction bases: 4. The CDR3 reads CASSLFRGTEAFF. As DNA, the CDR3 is TGTGCCAGCAGTTTGTTCAGGGGGACTGAAGCTTTCTTT.

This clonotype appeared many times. The DNA of the CDR3 is TGTGCCAGCAGTCAAGGGGGAGGCTACGAGCAGTACTTC. This sequence encodes CASSQGGGYEQYF. V usage is TRBV6-1 and J usage is TRBJ2-7; either TRBD1 or TRBD2 may supply D (6 bases each). Trimming cost V 5 bases and J 3 bases, with 11 bases left between them. This CDR3 comprises 13 residues. Germline CDR1 is MNHNS and CDR2 is SASEGT.

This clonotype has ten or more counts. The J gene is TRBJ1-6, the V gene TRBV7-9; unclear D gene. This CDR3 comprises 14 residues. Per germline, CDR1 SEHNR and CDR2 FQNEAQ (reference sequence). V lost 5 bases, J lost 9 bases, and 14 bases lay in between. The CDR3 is CASSPSGNGSPLHF. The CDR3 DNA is TGTGCCAGCAGCCCCTCCGGGAACGGTTCACCCCTCCACTTT.

The CDR3 sequence: CASSLDGSSTDTQYF. CDR3 DNA sequence: TGTGCCAGCAGTTTAGACGGGAGTAGCACAGATACGCAGTATTTT. The genes are TRBV27 and TRBJ2-3; perhaps TRBD2 as D (6 bases). Trimming removed 2 bases at V and 0 bases at J, with 9 bases between. Germline V gene lookup returns CDR1 MNHEY and CDR2 SMNVEV (reference sequence). This CDR3 spans 15 amino acids.

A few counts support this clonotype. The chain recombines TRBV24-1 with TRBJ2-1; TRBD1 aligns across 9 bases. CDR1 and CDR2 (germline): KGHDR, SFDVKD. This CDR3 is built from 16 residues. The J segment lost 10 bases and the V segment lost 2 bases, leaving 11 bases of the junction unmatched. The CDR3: CATSDSPGTGSREQFF. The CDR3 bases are TGTGCCACCAGTGATTCCCCCGGGACAGGGAGTAGGGAGCAGTTCTTC.

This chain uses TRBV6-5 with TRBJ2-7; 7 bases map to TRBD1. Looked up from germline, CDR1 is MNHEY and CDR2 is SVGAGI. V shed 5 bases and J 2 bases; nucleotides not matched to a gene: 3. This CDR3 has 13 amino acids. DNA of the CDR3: TGTGCCAGCAGTCACGGACAGGCCTACGAGCAGTACTTC. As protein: CASSHGQAYEQYF.

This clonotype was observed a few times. This CDR3 reads CATGTDRAPTDTQYF. Written as DNA, the CDR3 is TGTGCCACCGGGACAGACAGGGCACCCACAGATACGCAGTATTTT. The chain recombines TRBV10-3 with TRBJ2-3; 7 bases map to TRBD1. CDR1 and CDR2 from the germline V gene are ENHRY and SYGVKD. With 10 bases clipped from V and 2 bases from J, the junction kept 12 bases outside the gene matches. The CDR3 is made up of 15 amino acids.

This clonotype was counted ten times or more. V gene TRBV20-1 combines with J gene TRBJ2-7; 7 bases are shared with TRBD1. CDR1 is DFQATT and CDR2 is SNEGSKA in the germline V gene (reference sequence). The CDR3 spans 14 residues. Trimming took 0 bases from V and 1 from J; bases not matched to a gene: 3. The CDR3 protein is CSAREMGQSYEQYF. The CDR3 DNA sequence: TGCAGTGCTAGAGAGATGGGACAGTCCTACGAGCAGTACTTC.

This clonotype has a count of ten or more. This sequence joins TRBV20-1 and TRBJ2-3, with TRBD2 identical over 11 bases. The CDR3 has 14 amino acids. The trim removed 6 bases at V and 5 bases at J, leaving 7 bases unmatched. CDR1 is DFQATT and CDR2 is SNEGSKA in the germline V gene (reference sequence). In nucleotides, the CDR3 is TGCAGTGCAAGAACTAGCGGGAGAAGAGATACGCAGTATTTT. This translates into CSARTSGRRDTQYF.

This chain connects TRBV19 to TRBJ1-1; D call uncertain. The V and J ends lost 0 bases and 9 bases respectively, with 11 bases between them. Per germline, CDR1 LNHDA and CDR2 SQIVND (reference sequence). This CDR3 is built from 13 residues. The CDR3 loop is CASSIDLALKAFF. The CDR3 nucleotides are TGTGCCAGTAGTATAGATCTGGCCCTAAAAGCTTTCTTT.

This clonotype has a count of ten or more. The CDR3 sequence: CASSPYVATNEKLFF. DNA for the CDR3: TGTGCCAGCTCACCATACGTAGCAACTAATGAAAAACTGTTTTTT. The J gene is TRBJ1-4, the V gene TRBV18, with D unresolved. V was clipped by 2 bases and J by 0 bases, with 7 bases between them. Germline CDR1 KGHSH, CDR2 LQKENI. CDR3 length equals 15 residues.

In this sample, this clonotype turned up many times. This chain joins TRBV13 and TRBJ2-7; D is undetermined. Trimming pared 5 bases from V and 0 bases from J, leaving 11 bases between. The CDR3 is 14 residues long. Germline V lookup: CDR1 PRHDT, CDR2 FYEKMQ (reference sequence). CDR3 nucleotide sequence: TGTGCCAGCAGCCCCACTTACAGCTCCTACGAGCAGTACTTC. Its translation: CASSPTYSSYEQYF.

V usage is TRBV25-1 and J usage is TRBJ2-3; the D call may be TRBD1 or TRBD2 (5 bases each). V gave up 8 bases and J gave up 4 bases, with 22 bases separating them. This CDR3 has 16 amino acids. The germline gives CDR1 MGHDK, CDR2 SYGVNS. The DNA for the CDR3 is TGTGCCAGCTCCTCAGGCAGGGAGTTATATGCAGATACGCAGTATTTT. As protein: CASSSGRELYADTQYF. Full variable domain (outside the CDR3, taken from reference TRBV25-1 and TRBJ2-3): EADIYQTPRYLVIGTGKKITLECSQTMGHDKMYWYQQDPGMELHLIHYSYGVNSTEKGDLSSESTVSRIRTEHFPLTLESARPSHTSQYLCASSSGRELYADTQYFGPGTRLTVL.

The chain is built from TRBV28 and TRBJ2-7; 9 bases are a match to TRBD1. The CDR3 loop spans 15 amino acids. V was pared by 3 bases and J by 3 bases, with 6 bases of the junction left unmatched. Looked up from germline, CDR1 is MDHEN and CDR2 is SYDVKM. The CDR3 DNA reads TGTGCCAGCAGTTTTTTGGACAGGGGACTCTACGAGCAGTACTTC. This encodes CASSFLDRGLYEQYF.

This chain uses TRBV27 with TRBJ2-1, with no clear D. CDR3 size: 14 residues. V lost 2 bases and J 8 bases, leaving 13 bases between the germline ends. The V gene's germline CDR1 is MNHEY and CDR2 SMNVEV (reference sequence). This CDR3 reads CASSLGPSAHEQFF. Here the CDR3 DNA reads TGTGCCAGCAGTTTAGGGCCGAGCGCCCATGAGCAGTTCTTC.

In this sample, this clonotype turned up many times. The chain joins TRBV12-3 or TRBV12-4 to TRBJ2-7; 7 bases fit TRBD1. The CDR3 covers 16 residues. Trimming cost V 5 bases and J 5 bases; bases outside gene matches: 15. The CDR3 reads CASSVSRGQQYDEQYF. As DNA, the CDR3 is TGTGCCAGCAGTGTTTCACGGGGACAGCAGTACGACGAGCAGTACTTC.

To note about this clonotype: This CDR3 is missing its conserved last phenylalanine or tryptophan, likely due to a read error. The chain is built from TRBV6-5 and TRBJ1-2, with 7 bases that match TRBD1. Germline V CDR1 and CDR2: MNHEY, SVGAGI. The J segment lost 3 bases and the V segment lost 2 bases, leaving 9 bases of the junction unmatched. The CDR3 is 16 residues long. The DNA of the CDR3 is TGTGCCAGCAGTTACCCTTCCACCGGGACAGACTATGGCTACACCCTC. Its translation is CASSYPSTGTDYGYTL.

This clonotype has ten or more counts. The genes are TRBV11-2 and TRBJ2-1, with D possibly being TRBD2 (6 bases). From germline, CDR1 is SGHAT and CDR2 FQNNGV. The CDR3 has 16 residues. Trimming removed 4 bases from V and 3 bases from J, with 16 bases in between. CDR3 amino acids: CASSSRTTRNYNEQFF. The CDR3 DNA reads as TGTGCCAGCAGCTCCAGGACTACCCGAAACTACAATGAGCAGTTCTTC.

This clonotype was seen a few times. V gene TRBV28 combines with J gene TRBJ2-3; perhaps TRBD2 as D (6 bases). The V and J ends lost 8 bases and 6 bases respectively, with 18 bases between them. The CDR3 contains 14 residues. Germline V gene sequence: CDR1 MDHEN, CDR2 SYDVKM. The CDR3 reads CASQRMNRGDTQYF. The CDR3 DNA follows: TGTGCCAGCCAAAGGATGAACCGGGGGGATACGCAGTATTTT.

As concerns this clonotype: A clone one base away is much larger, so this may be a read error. The CDR3 DNA follows: TGTGCCAGCAGCTTCATGGGGACGGATTCCTACGAGCGGTACTTC. Protein: CASSFMGTDSYERYF. The chain joins TRBV7-9 to TRBJ2-7; D assignment may be TRBD1 or TRBD2 (5 bases each). Germline CDR1 is SEHNR and CDR2 is FQNEAQ (reference sequence). The CDR3 is made up of 15 amino acids.

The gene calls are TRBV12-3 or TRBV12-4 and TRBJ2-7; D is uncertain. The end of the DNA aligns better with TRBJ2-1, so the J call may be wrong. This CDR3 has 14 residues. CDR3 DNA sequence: TGTGCCAGCTCACTGGGTAGGAGCTCCTACGAGCAGTTCTTC. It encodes CASSLGRSSYEQFF.

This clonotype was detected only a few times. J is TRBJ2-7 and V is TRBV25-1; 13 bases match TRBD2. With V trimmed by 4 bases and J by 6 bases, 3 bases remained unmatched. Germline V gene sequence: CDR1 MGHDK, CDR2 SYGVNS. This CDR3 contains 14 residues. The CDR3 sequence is CASSAGLAGVEQYF. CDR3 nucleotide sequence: TGTGCCAGCAGTGCCGGACTAGCGGGAGTCGAGCAGTACTTC.

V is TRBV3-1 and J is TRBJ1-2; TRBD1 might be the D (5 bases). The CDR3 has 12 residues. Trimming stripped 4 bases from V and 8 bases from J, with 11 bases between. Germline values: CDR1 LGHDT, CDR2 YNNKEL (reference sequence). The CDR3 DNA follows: TGTGCCAGCAGCCGGACATCCTACGGCTACACCTTC. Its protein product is CASSRTSYGYTF.

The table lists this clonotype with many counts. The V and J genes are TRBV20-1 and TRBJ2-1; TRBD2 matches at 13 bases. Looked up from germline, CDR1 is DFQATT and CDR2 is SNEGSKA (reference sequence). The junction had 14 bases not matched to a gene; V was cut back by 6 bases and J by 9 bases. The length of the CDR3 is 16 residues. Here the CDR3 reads CSAWTSGSFGGGEQFF. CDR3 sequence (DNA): TGCAGTGCCTGGACTAGCGGGAGTTTCGGGGGGGGTGAGCAGTTCTTC.

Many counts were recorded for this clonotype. In nucleotides, the CDR3 is TGTGCCAGCAGCCTAGTGAACACTGAAGCTTTCTTT. Its protein product is CASSLVNTEAFF. The chain recombines TRBV3-1 with TRBJ1-1; D call uncertain. CDR1 and CDR2 (germline): LGHDT, YNNKEL (reference sequence). CDR3 size: 12 residues. Trimming stripped 4 bases from V and 0 bases from J, with 3 bases between. Complete variable domain (other parts from reference TRBV3-1 and TRBJ1-1): DTAVSQTPKYLVTQMGNDKSIKCEQNLGHDTMYWYKQDSKKFLKIMFSYNNKELIINETVPNRFSPKSPDKAHLNLHINSLELGDSAVYFCASSLVNTEAFFGQGTRLTVV.

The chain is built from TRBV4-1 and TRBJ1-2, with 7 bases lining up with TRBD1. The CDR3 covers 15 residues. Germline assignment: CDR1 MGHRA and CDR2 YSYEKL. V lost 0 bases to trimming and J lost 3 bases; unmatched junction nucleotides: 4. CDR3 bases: TGCGCCAGCAGCCAAGAAGGGGGCCGCGACTATGGCTACACCTTC. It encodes CASSQEGGRDYGYTF.

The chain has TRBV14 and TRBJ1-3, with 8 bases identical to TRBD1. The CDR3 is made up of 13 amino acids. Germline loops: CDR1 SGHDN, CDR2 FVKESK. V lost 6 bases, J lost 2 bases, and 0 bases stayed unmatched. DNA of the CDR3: TGTGCCAGCAGACAGGGGGCTGGAAACACCATATATTTT. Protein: CASRQGAGNTIYF.

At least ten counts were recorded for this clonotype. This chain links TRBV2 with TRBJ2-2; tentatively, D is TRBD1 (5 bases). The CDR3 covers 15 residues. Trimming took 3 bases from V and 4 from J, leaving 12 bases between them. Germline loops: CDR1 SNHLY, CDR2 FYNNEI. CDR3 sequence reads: CASSDGRAGTGELFF. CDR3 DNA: TGTGCCAGCAGTGATGGCAGGGCAGGCACCGGGGAGCTGTTTTTT.